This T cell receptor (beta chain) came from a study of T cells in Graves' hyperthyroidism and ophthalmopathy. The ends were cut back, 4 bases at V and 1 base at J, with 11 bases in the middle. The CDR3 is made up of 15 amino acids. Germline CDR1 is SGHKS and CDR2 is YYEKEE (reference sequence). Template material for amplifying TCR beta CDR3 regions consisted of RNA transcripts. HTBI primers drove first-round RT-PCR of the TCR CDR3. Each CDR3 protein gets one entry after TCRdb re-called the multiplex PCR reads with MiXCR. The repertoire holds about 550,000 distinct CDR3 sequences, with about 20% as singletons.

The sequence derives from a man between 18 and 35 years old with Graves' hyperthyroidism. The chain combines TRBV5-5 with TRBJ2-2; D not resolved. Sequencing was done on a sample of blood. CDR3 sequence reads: CASSPSVGNTGELFF. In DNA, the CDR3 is TGTGCCAGCAGCCCCTCTGTGGGGAACACCGGGGAGCTGTTTTTT.